One T cell receptor beta chain is described in this entry. These data belong to a study of radiation and T cells in renal cell carcinoma. Clones were sequenced by immunoSEQ multiplex PCR, and TCRdb holds only the in-frame ones, with some missing. Of over 120,000 clones listed, 70% to 90% are singletons. Time point specified: baseline pretreatment blood. The sample's treatment: 15 Gy SBRT to primary tumor, nephrectomy 4 weeks later. The tumor was a clear cell renal cell carcinoma. V was cut by 1 base and J by 2 bases, with 11 bases left in between. The germline V gene has CDR1 SGHVS and CDR2 FQNEAQ. The CDR3 consists of 16 residues.

The receptor's source is a woman aged 45-65 years with renal cell carcinoma. The sequenced sample was blood, obtained from a patient whose treatment included radiotherapy and nephrectomy. The genes are TRBV7-8 and TRBJ2-2, with D possibly being TRBD1 (6 bases). The DNA of the CDR3 is TGTGCCAGCAGCTTAGGAACCAGGGGAAACACCGGGGAGCTGTTTTTT. Translation gives CASSLGTRGNTGELFF.